Listed below are T cell receptor beta chains from one sample, sequenced in a study of metastatic and nonmetastatic thyroid tumors. MiXCR re-clonotyped the PCR reads for TCRdb. The sample has tens of thousands of clones; under 15% are singletons. The sequenced sample was tumor tissue. Receptors were obtained from a female donor with papillary thyroid cancer or a benign thyroid nodule (not recorded which). Some clones in this sample may be carry-over from other donors' samples. The CDR3 runs from the conserved cysteine through the conserved F or W. Fields, in order: D gene, V gene, clone size, J gene, CDR3 protein, CDR3 DNA. D genes are given only for firm matches. Size values are once, few and many counts, or a class for expanded clones, and some rows have none.

TRBD1	TRBV19	many	TRBJ1-5	CASADRGNQPQHF	TGTGCCAGTGCTGACAGGGGCAATCAGCCCCAGCATTTT
NA	TRBV11-2	NA	TRBJ1-6	CASRLGRIDSPLHF	TGTGCCAGCAGACTAGGACGTATTGATTCACCCCTCCACTTT
TRBD2	TRBV5-1	NA	TRBJ2-2	CANSLRSSGGSREPFF	TGCGCCAACAGCTTGAGGAGTAGCGGGGGATCTAGGGAGCCGTTTTTT
TRBD2	TRBV19	many	TRBJ2-1	CASSWGSLAGNEQFF	TGTGCCAGTAGCTGGGGGAGCCTAGCGGGCAATGAGCAGTTCTTC
TRBD1	TRBV20-1	many	TRBJ1-5	CSASLGQGVDQPQHF	TGCAGTGCTAGTTTGGGGCAGGGGGTGGATCAGCCCCAGCATTTT
TRBD1	TRBV10-2	many	TRBJ2-7	CASSQTGSYEQYF	TGCGCCAGCAGCCAGACAGGGTCCTACGAGCAGTACTTC
TRBD1	TRBV27	many	TRBJ1-2	CASSFRDRGPYGYTF	TGTGCCAGCAGTTTCCGGGACAGGGGGCCCTATGGCTACACCTTC
NA	TRBV6-6	many	TRBJ1-6	CASSYDRQALLIYNSPLHF	TGTGCCAGCAGTTACGACAGGCAGGCCCTCTTAATCTATAATTCACCCCTCCACTTT
NA	TRBV10-3	many	TRBJ2-3	CAIRTEGTDTQYF	TGTGCCATCAGGACTGAGGGGACAGATACGCAGTATTTT
NA	TRBV7-8	many	TRBJ2-1	CASSLAFHEQFF	TGTGCCAGCAGCTTAGCCTTCCATGAGCAGTTCTTC
NA	TRBV7-9	NA	TRBJ2-7	CASSLNTCYDQYF	TGTGCCAGCAGCTTAAATACGTGCTACGATCAGTACTTC
TRBD1	TRBV12-3/TRBV12-4	many	TRBJ2-7	CASSADRAAYEQYF	TGTGCCAGCAGCGCCGACAGGGCGGCCTACGAGCAGTACTTC
TRBD2	TRBV19	many	TRBJ2-3	CASSPPGAGGPMDTQYF	TGTGCCAGTAGTCCCCCCGGAGCGGGAGGGCCTATGGATACGCAGTATTTT
TRBD2	TRBV15	NA	TRBJ2-5	CATSLREGETQYF	TGTGCCACCAGCCTCAGGGAGGGAGAGACCCAGTACTTC
NA	TRBV28	many	TRBJ2-2	CASTSGARTGELFF	TGTGCCAGCACTTCAGGGGCGCGCACCGGGGAGCTGTTTTTT
NA	TRBV20-1	many	TRBJ2-5	CSARDRTEGETQYF	TGCAGTGCTAGAGATCGTACAGAGGGGGAGACCCAGTACTTC
NA	TRBV6-1	many	TRBJ2-7	CASSFHGDEQYF	TGTGCCAGCAGTTTCCATGGCGACGAGCAGTACTTC
TRBD2	TRBV20-1	many	TRBJ2-5	CSAWGSGSFMVVDGSGNETQYF	TGCAGTGCTTGGGGTAGCGGGAGTTTTATGGTTGTCGATGGTTCGGGCAATGAGACCCAGTACTTC
TRBD1	TRBV20-1	NA	TRBJ1-4	CSAGQGADEKLFF	TGCAGTGCTGGACAGGGGGCTGACGAAAAACTGTTTTTT
NA	TRBV5-1	many	TRBJ2-3	CASSSLGGGLSTDTQYF	TGCGCCAGCAGTTCCCTGGGGGGAGGCCTTAGCACAGATACGCAGTATTTT
TRBD2	TRBV29-1	many	TRBJ2-1	CSGKTSGSMNEQFF	TGCAGCGGGAAAACTAGCGGGAGTATGAATGAGCAGTTCTTC
NA	TRBV27	NA	TRBJ2-3	CASSWTGVSTAQYF	TGTGCCAGCAGTTGGACTGGCGTGAGTACGGCGCAGTATTTT
NA	TRBV4-1	many	TRBJ2-7	CASSQDQRTRYEQYF	TGCGCCAGCAGCCAAGATCAAAGGACTCGCTACGAGCAGTACTTC
NA	TRBV10-3	many	TRBJ2-3	CAISEKQGSPDTQYF	TGTGCCATCAGTGAAAAGCAGGGAAGTCCAGATACGCAGTATTTT
TRBD2	TRBV28	many	TRBJ2-7	CASRASSGRSGTYEQYF	TGTGCCAGCAGGGCCTCTAGCGGGAGAAGCGGCACCTACGAGCAGTACTTC
TRBD1	TRBV7-9	NA	TRBJ1-4	CASSLGSGGYEKLFF	TGTGCCAGCAGCTTAGGTTCAGGGGGGTATGAAAAACTGTTTTTT
TRBD2	TRBV6-1	NA	TRBJ2-3	CAIASGITDTQYF	TGTGCCATCGCTAGCGGCATCACAGATACGCAGTATTTT
NA	TRBV20-1	many	TRBJ1-1	CSARVGQNTEAFF	TGCAGTGCTAGAGTCGGACAAAACACTGAAGCTTTCTTT
NA	TRBV13	many	TRBJ1-1	CASSLGDATEAFF	TGTGCCAGCAGCTTGGGGGATGCCACTGAAGCTTTCTTT
NA	TRBV12-3/TRBV12-4	many	TRBJ2-1	CASSLAIFHEQFF	TGTGCCAGCAGTTTGGCTATCTTCCATGAGCAGTTCTTC
NA	TRBV5-6	many	TRBJ1-2	CASSWARAGEGYTF	TGTGCCAGCAGCTGGGCGAGAGCAGGAGAGGGCTACACCTTC
NA	TRBV11-1	many	TRBJ2-7	CASSFGSGTLSSYEQYF	TGTGCCAGCAGCTTCGGCTCCGGGACCTTAAGCTCCTACGAGCAGTACTTC
NA	TRBV11-2	many	TRBJ2-7	CASSSPGDTSHEQYF	TGTGCCAGCAGCTCCCCCGGTGACACCTCCCACGAGCAGTACTTC
NA	TRBV20-1	many	TRBJ2-1	CSAPLGGQFF	TGCAGTGCCCCCCTTGGGGGCCAGTTCTTC
NA	TRBV3-1	NA	TRBJ2-1	CASSQDWSRGGEQFF	TGTGCCAGCAGCCAAGATTGGTCCAGGGGCGGTGAGCAGTTCTTC
NA	TRBV11-1	many	TRBJ2-7	CASSPIGWGRRESTDEQYF	TGTGCCAGCAGCCCGATCGGTTGGGGGCGCCGTGAGTCCACCGACGAGCAGTACTTC